Shown below are 21 T cell receptor beta chains from a single sample sequenced in a study of OX40 agonist ivuxolimab in advanced cancers. The data were produced by immunoSEQ multiplex PCR, yet TCRdb's version contains in-frame clones alone and is incomplete. Counted here are tens of thousands of clones, about 88% occurring once; the ten biggest clones make up around 0.34%. The source was CD4+ or CD8+ T cells sorted from blood, collected in a trial of the OX40 agonist ivuxolimab. These receptor sequences come from an adult with an advanced solid tumor such as melanoma, head and neck, liver or kidney cancer.

The rearrangement links TRBV15 to TRBJ1-5; D may be TRBD1 (6 bases). The CDR3 contains 14 residues. Germline lookup yields CDR1 LNHNV and CDR2 YYDKDF (reference sequence). The ends were cut back, 4 bases at V and 4 bases at J, with 11 bases in the middle. CDR3 residues: CATSKDSSNQPQHF. Written as DNA, the CDR3 is TGTGCCACCAGCAAGGACAGTTCGAATCAGCCCCAGCATTTT.

The V gene is TRBV6-5, the J gene TRBJ1-1, with a possible D match to TRBD1 (5 bases). The CDR3 is 13 amino acids. The ends were cut back, 2 bases at V and 4 bases at J, with 8 bases in the middle. CDR1 is MNHEY and CDR2 is SVGAGI in the germline V gene. In nucleotides, the CDR3 is TGTGCCAGCAGTTACGTGGGGGGCACTGAAGCTTTCTTT. This codes for CASSYVGGTEAFF.

This chain connects TRBV6-5 to TRBJ1-2; 8 nucleotides match TRBD1. J was trimmed by 6 bases and V by 6 bases; bases with no gene match: 6. This CDR3 contains 13 residues. In germline, CDR1 is MNHEY, CDR2 SVGAGI. Here the CDR3 DNA reads TGTGCCAGCAGGTTGACAGGGGCGGATGGCTACACCTTC. Translated: CASRLTGADGYTF.

This chain uses TRBV29-1 with TRBJ1-5; 10 nucleotides align to TRBD1. Germline trimming cut 7 bases from V and 4 bases from J; bases unmatched to any gene: 4. Germline V gene sequence: CDR1 SQVTM, CDR2 ANQGSEA. The CDR3 spans 13 residues. CDR3 nucleotides: TGCAGCGCTTGGACAGGGGGAAATCAGCCCCAGCATTTT. It specifies CSAWTGGNQPQHF.

This clone has only a few counts. The chain couples TRBV15 to TRBJ1-2, with TRBD1 as a possible D gene (6 bases). The germline gives CDR1 LNHNV, CDR2 YYDKDF (reference sequence). CDR3 length: 14 residues. V lost 2 bases to trimming and J lost 2 bases, with 9 bases between them. The CDR3: CATSRTQGNYGYTF. CDR3 bases: TGTGCCACCAGCAGAACACAGGGCAACTATGGCTACACCTTC.

This clone was counted between two and nine times. The V and J genes are TRBV6-5 and TRBJ2-7; D gene ambiguous. Germline CDR1 MNHEY, CDR2 SVGAGI. The V end was cut by 2 bases, the J end by 4 bases, with 12 bases between. CDR3 length: 14 residues. The CDR3 nucleotides are TGTGCCAGCAGTTACAGGCCCTGGATATACGAGCAGTACTTC. This sequence encodes CASSYRPWIYEQYF.

V gene TRBV18 combines with J gene TRBJ2-1; no clear D gene. This CDR3 has 14 residues. V gave up 3 bases and J gave up 6 bases, with 12 bases separating them. Germline loops: CDR1 KGHSH, CDR2 LQKENI. CDR3 in amino acids: CASSPDGETNEQFF. The DNA for the CDR3 is TGTGCCAGCTCACCTGACGGAGAAACCAATGAGCAGTTCTTC. Using reference TRBV18 and TRBJ2-1 for the parts outside the CDR3, the full variable domain is NAGVMQNPRHLVRRRGQEARLRCSPMKGHSHVYWYRQLPEEGLKFMVYLQKENIIDESGMPKERFSAEFPKEGPSILRIQQVVRGDSAAYFCASSPDGETNEQFFGPGTRLTVL.

This clone showed up just once. The chain has TRBV6-1 and TRBJ1-2; 8 bases map to TRBD1. The CDR3 is 14 residues long. From germline, CDR1 is MNHNS and CDR2 SASEGT. The junction had 6 bases not matched to a gene; V was cut back by 1 base and J by 8 bases. CDR3 nucleotide sequence: TGTGCCAGCAGTGAAGGCGGACAGGGACGCGGCTACACCTTC. Amino acid sequence: CASSEGGQGRGYTF.

The V gene is TRBV7-9, the J gene TRBJ2-3, with 10 bases matching TRBD2. Trimming removed 1 base from V and 6 bases from J; junction bases left unmatched: 10. This CDR3 region has 17 residues. CDR1 SEHNR and CDR2 FQNEAQ come from the germline V gene (reference sequence). The CDR3 spells CASSLGVSGLAFDTQYF. CDR3 coding DNA: TGTGCCAGCAGCTTAGGGGTCTCGGGACTAGCGTTTGATACGCAGTATTTT.

The J gene is TRBJ2-2, the V gene TRBV18; the D gene is possibly TRBD1 (5 bases). V was shortened by 8 bases and J by 2 bases, with 15 bases between the two germline ends. The length of the CDR3 is 15 residues. Germline lookup yields CDR1 KGHSH and CDR2 LQKENI. In nucleotides, the CDR3 is TGTGCCAGCCCTCCCCGACAGTCCAACACCGGGGAGCTGTTTTTT. Translated: CASPPRQSNTGELFF.

Here the CDR3 reads CASSLGVKGITSNQPQHF. DNA of the CDR3: TGCGCCAGCAGCTTGGGGGTCAAGGGGATCACAAGCAATCAGCCCCAGCATTTT. The chain has TRBV5-1 and TRBJ1-5; weak D call: TRBD1 (5 bases). Trimming shortened V by 0 bases and J by 1 base, and 17 bases separated the two germline ends. Germline loops: CDR1 SGHRS, CDR2 YFSETQ. The CDR3 contains 18 residues.

The rearrangement links TRBV4-2 to TRBJ1-1; no firm D call. CDR3 length: 14 residues. Germline-derived CDR1 and CDR2 are LGHNA and YNFKEQ. Trimming cost V 0 bases and J 1 base, with 6 bases left between them. The CDR3 sequence: CASSQDAENTEAFF. The CDR3 DNA follows: TGTGCCAGCAGCCAAGATGCGGAGAACACTGAAGCTTTCTTT.

This rearrangement joins TRBV10-3 to TRBJ2-5; 7 positions agree with TRBD2. V was clipped by 3 bases and J by 1 base; unmatched bases: 8. This CDR3 is 16 amino acids long. Germline V gives CDR1 ENHRY, CDR2 SYGVKD. CDR3 DNA: TGTGCCATCAGTGAAGGAATAGCGGGCCTCCAAGAGACCCAGTACTTC. Protein sequence: CAISEGIAGLQETQYF.

The chain has TRBV15 and TRBJ2-4, with 7 bases lining up with TRBD1. Germline CDR1 reads LNHNV; CDR2 reads YYDKDF (reference sequence). The junction had 5 bases not matched to a gene; V was cut back by 6 bases and J by 3 bases. The CDR3 loop spans 14 amino acids. CDR3 region: CATSYGTDKNIQYF. The CDR3 DNA is TGTGCCACCAGTTATGGGACAGACAAAAACATTCAGTACTTC.

The chain joins TRBV18 to TRBJ2-7, with TRBD2 matching 12 bases. The V and J ends lost 6 bases and 4 bases, in that order; junction bases with no gene match: 7. The CDR3 spans 15 residues. CDR1 KGHSH and CDR2 LQKENI come from the germline V gene. CDR3 sequence: CASSPGLAGPYEQYF. The CDR3 DNA reads as TGTGCCAGCTCCCCCGGACTAGCGGGACCTTACGAGCAGTACTTC.

The genes are TRBV30 and TRBJ2-1, with TRBD2 matching 8 bases. The V gene end was trimmed by 5 bases and the J gene end by 9 bases; junction bases not matched to a gene: 18. The germline V gene encodes CDR1 GTSNPN and CDR2 SVGIG (reference sequence). The CDR3 extends over 16 amino acids. The CDR3: CAWSPPGGPSGGEQFF. The CDR3 DNA follows: TGTGCCTGGTCCCCCCCAGGTGGTCCCAGCGGGGGTGAGCAGTTCTTC. The variable domain in full, completed from reference TRBV30 and TRBJ2-1, reads SQTIHQWPATLVQPVGSPLSLECTVEGTSNPNLYWYRQAAGRGLQLLFYSVGIGQISSEVPQNLSASRPQDRQFILSSKKLLLSDSGFYLCAWSPPGGPSGGEQFFGPGTRLTVL.

The chain carries TRBV7-2 and TRBJ2-5; TRBD1 matches at 9 bases. CDR1 and CDR2 (germline): SGHTA, FQGNSA. Germline trimming cut 5 bases from V and 5 bases from J; bases unmatched to any gene: 12. The CDR3 is 16 residues long. This chain's CDR3 is CASSRDRDQSRETQYF. CDR3 in DNA: TGTGCCAGCAGCCGGGACAGGGACCAATCGAGGGAGACCCAGTACTTC.

The V and J genes are TRBV5-1 and TRBJ1-4; 10 nucleotides agree with TRBD1. Germline CDR1 SGHRS, CDR2 YFSETQ. Unmatched junction bases numbered 6, after V lost 0 bases and J lost 7 bases. This CDR3 contains 16 residues. CDR3 in DNA: TGCGCCAGCAGCTTGGGGGGACAGGGGCGAGGTGAAAAACTGTTTTTT. It specifies CASSLGGQGRGEKLFF.

The V call is TRBV19, the J call TRBJ2-2; 10 nucleotides agree with TRBD1. Germline V gene lookup returns CDR1 LNHDA and CDR2 SQIVND (reference sequence). With V trimmed by 3 bases and J by 6 bases, 10 bases remained unmatched. CDR3 size: 17 residues. The CDR3 is CASSIPPGTGDSGELFF. For the CDR3, the DNA is TGTGCCAGTAGTATCCCCCCCGGGACAGGGGATTCCGGGGAGCTGTTTTTT.

The chain has TRBV9 and TRBJ2-7; perhaps D is TRBD1 or TRBD2 (8 bases each). Germline V gives CDR1 SGDLS, CDR2 YYNGEE. The CDR3 is 16 residues long. V was pared by 3 bases and J by 4 bases, with 20 bases between. The CDR3 is CASSGGGTGFMYEQYF. The CDR3 bases are TGTGCCAGCAGCGGCGGGGGGACAGGCTTTATGTACGAGCAGTACTTC.

This chain links TRBV11-1 with TRBJ1-6; 7 bases line up with TRBD1. V trimming: 1 base; J trimming: 7 bases; junction bases outside the gene matches: 7. This CDR3 has 16 residues. Germline lookup yields CDR1 SGHAT and CDR2 FQDESV (reference sequence). The CDR3 here is CASSLETGTANSPLHF. The CDR3, as DNA: TGTGCCAGCAGCTTAGAGACCGGGACAGCGAATTCACCCCTCCACTTT.